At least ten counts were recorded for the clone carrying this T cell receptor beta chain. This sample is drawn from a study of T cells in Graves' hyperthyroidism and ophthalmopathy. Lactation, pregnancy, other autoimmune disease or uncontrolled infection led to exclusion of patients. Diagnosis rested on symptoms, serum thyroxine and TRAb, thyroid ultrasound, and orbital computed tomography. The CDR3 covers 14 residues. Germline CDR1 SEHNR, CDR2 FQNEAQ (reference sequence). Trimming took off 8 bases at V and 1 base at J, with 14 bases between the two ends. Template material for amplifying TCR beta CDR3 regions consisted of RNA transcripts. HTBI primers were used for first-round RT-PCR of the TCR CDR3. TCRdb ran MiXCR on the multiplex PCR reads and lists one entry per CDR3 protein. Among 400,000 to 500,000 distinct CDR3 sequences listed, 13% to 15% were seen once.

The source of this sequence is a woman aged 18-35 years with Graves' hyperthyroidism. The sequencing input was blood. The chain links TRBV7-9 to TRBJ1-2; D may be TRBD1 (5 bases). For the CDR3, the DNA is TGTGCCAGCCACGGGGGGACGGTTAACTATGGCTACACCTTC. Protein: CASHGGTVNYGYTF.